A selection of T cell receptor beta chains follows, all from one sample in a study of cytomegalovirus exposure and HLA in healthy donors. Clones were sequenced by immunoSEQ multiplex PCR, and TCRdb holds only the in-frame ones, with some missing. In the table there are 170,000 or so clones, about 80% of which are singletons. Specimen: PBMCs. All receptors derive from a man aged 25-45 years in good health and CMV-seropositive. Both conserved end residues are part of each CDR3. The order of the fields is clone size, V gene, J gene, D gene, CDR3 protein, CDR3 DNA. D genes are given only for firm matches. Expanded clones are given a class, and other clones once, few, many or no size at all.

clone size: .
V gene: TRBV28
J gene: TRBJ1-6
D gene: .
CDR3 protein: CASSSLNLRDNYNSPLHF
CDR3 DNA: TGTGCCAGCAGTTCTCTCAATCTACGGGACAATTATAATTCACCCCTCCACTTT

clone size: .
V gene: TRBV1
J gene: TRBJ1-5
D gene: .
CDR3 protein: CTSTPAGSSNQPQHF
CDR3 DNA: TGCACCAGCACCCCTGCAGGATCTAGCAATCAGCCCCAGCATTTT

clone size: .
V gene: TRBV5-4
J gene: TRBJ1-1
D gene: .
CDR3 protein: CASSPGVFMNTEAFF
CDR3 DNA: TGTGCCAGCAGCCCAGGGGTTTTCATGAACACTGAAGCTTTCTTT

clone size: .
V gene: TRBV27
J gene: TRBJ2-3
D gene: TRBD1
CDR3 protein: CASRPGQGTDTQYF
CDR3 DNA: TGTGCCAGCAGGCCTGGACAGGGTACAGATACGCAGTATTTT

clone size: .
V gene: TRBV5-1
J gene: TRBJ2-7
D gene: .
CDR3 protein: CASSLEGFSYEQYF
CDR3 DNA: TGCGCCAGCAGCTTGGAGGGGTTTTCCTACGAGCAGTACTTC

clone size: few
V gene: TRBV27
J gene: TRBJ1-1
D gene: .
CDR3 protein: CASSLSKWRRDMNTEAFF
CDR3 DNA: TGTGCCAGCAGTTTATCGAAGTGGCGTCGGGACATGAACACTGAAGCTTTCTTT

clone size: .
V gene: TRBV15
J gene: TRBJ2-2
D gene: .
CDR3 protein: CATSREISPNTGELFF
CDR3 DNA: TGTGCCACCAGCAGAGAGATTAGCCCGAACACCGGGGAGCTGTTTTTT

clone size: .
V gene: TRBV7-9
J gene: TRBJ2-7
D gene: TRBD2
CDR3 protein: CASSLASRGTNYEQYF
CDR3 DNA: TGTGCCAGCAGCTTAGCGTCGCGGGGGACGAACTACGAGCAGTACTTC

clone size: .
V gene: TRBV5-4
J gene: TRBJ2-7
D gene: TRBD1
CDR3 protein: CASSRAAGTATYEQYF
CDR3 DNA: TGTGCCAGCAGCCGAGCCGCCGGGACAGCGACCTACGAGCAGTACTTC

clone size: .
V gene: TRBV9
J gene: TRBJ2-7
D gene: TRBD2
CDR3 protein: CASSVGGRAYEQYF
CDR3 DNA: TGTGCCAGCAGCGTAGGGGGGAGGGCCTACGAGCAGTACTTC

clone size: .
V gene: TRBV7-2
J gene: TRBJ2-2
D gene: TRBD2
CDR3 protein: CASSLGAGGTGELFF
CDR3 DNA: TGTGCCAGCAGCTTAGGTGCGGGGGGCACCGGGGAGCTGTTTTTT

clone size: .
V gene: TRBV5-1
J gene: TRBJ1-1
D gene: TRBD1
CDR3 protein: CASSFTGVVNTEAFF
CDR3 DNA: TGCGCCAGCAGCTTCACAGGGGTCGTGAACACTGAAGCTTTCTTT

clone size: .
V gene: TRBV10-1
J gene: TRBJ1-1
D gene: .
CDR3 protein: CASADSAPNTEAFF
CDR3 DNA: TGCGCCAGCGCGGACAGTGCCCCGAACACTGAAGCTTTCTTT

clone size: .
V gene: TRBV11-2
J gene: TRBJ2-7
D gene: TRBD2
CDR3 protein: CASRGGTSGSSYEQYF
CDR3 DNA: TGTGCCAGCAGGGGGGGGACTAGCGGGAGCTCCTACGAGCAGTACTTC

clone size: once
V gene: TRBV7-9
J gene: TRBJ2-1
D gene: TRBD1
CDR3 protein: CANSSRDRDGWSYNEQFF
CDR3 DNA: TGTGCCAACAGCTCAAGGGACAGGGACGGTTGGTCCTACAATGAGCAGTTCTTC

clone size: .
V gene: TRBV11-3
J gene: TRBJ2-1
D gene: .
CDR3 protein: CASSFRQGISKFF
CDR3 DNA: TGTGCCAGCAGCTTTCGCCAGGGGATCTCTAAGTTCTTC

clone size: .
V gene: TRBV7-2
J gene: TRBJ2-7
D gene: TRBD2
CDR3 protein: CASSPPRAGGPAEQYF
CDR3 DNA: TGTGCCAGCAGCCCCCCTCGTGCGGGGGGCCCCGCCGAGCAGTACTTC

clone size: .
V gene: TRBV2
J gene: TRBJ2-3
D gene: TRBD2
CDR3 protein: CASSGAQLVLAGAGDTQYF
CDR3 DNA: TGTGCCAGCAGTGGAGCTCAACTCGTACTAGCGGGAGCAGGAGATACGCAGTATTTT

clone size: .
V gene: TRBV5-1
J gene: TRBJ1-1
D gene: .
CDR3 protein: CASSSGRGNTEAFF
CDR3 DNA: TGCGCCAGCAGCTCGGGCAGGGGAAACACTGAAGCTTTCTTT

clone size: .
V gene: TRBV7-2
J gene: TRBJ1-6
D gene: .
CDR3 protein: CASSLGQAYNSPLHF
CDR3 DNA: TGTGCCAGCAGCTTAGGACAAGCCTACAATTCACCCCTCCACTTT

clone size: .
V gene: TRBV28
J gene: TRBJ1-1
D gene: .
CDR3 protein: CASSLSSWAVQEAFF
CDR3 DNA: TGTGCCAGCAGTTTATCGTCTTGGGCTGTTCAGGAAGCTTTCTTT

clone size: .
V gene: TRBV4-2
J gene: TRBJ1-5
D gene: TRBD1
CDR3 protein: CASSQGDRNSNQPQHF
CDR3 DNA: TGTGCCAGCAGCCAAGGGGACAGGAATAGCAATCAGCCCCAGCATTTT

clone size: .
V gene: TRBV25-1
J gene: TRBJ2-7
D gene: TRBD1
CDR3 protein: CASRPAGTGTYEQYF
CDR3 DNA: TGTGCCAGCAGACCAGCGGGGACAGGGACCTACGAGCAGTACTTC

clone size: .
V gene: TRBV30
J gene: TRBJ1-2
D gene: .
CDR3 protein: CAWRPPGEYYGYTF
CDR3 DNA: TGTGCCTGGAGACCACCCGGAGAGTATTATGGCTACACCTTC

clone size: .
V gene: TRBV6-5
J gene: TRBJ1-1
D gene: .
CDR3 protein: CASRGARGNTEAFF
CDR3 DNA: TGTGCCAGCAGAGGGGCCAGGGGGAACACTGAAGCTTTCTTT

clone size: .
V gene: TRBV19
J gene: TRBJ2-7
D gene: TRBD1
CDR3 protein: CASRQGASEQYF
CDR3 DNA: TGTGCCAGTAGGCAGGGGGCGAGCGAGCAGTACTTC

clone size: .
V gene: TRBV27
J gene: TRBJ2-5
D gene: TRBD2
CDR3 protein: CASSKTSGIGETQYF
CDR3 DNA: TGTGCCAGCAGTAAGACTAGCGGGATAGGTGAGACCCAGTACTTC

clone size: .
V gene: TRBV13
J gene: TRBJ2-3
D gene: TRBD2
CDR3 protein: CASSLLSSGRASTDTQYF
CDR3 DNA: TGTGCCAGCAGCTTACTATCTAGCGGGAGGGCTAGCACAGATACGCAGTATTTT

clone size: .
V gene: TRBV6-5
J gene: TRBJ2-7
D gene: .
CDR3 protein: CASTRTYEQYF
CDR3 DNA: TGTGCCAGCACCAGAACCTACGAGCAGTACTTC

clone size: .
V gene: TRBV9
J gene: TRBJ2-7
D gene: TRBD2
CDR3 protein: CASSAMGLAGDEQYF
CDR3 DNA: TGTGCCAGCAGCGCAATGGGGCTAGCGGGGGACGAGCAGTACTTC

clone size: .
V gene: TRBV10-1
J gene: TRBJ2-2
D gene: TRBD2
CDR3 protein: CASSVSSGGEPNTGELFF
CDR3 DNA: TGCGCCAGCAGTGTTTCTAGCGGGGGCGAACCGAACACCGGGGAGTTGTTTTTT

clone size: .
V gene: TRBV7-8
J gene: TRBJ2-2
D gene: TRBD2
CDR3 protein: CASSLAATGGFNTGELFF
CDR3 DNA: TGTGCCAGCAGCTTAGCGGCGACGGGGGGGTTCAACACCGGGGAGCTGTTTTTT

clone size: .
V gene: TRBV7-9
J gene: TRBJ2-1
D gene: TRBD2
CDR3 protein: CASSQLAGENEQFF
CDR3 DNA: TGTGCCAGCAGCCAACTAGCGGGAGAAAATGAGCAGTTCTTC

clone size: .
V gene: TRBV5-1
J gene: TRBJ1-2
D gene: .
CDR3 protein: CASSAFTGFGYTF
CDR3 DNA: TGCGCCAGCAGCGCCTTCACAGGGTTTGGCTACACCTTC

clone size: .
V gene: TRBV27
J gene: TRBJ2-1
D gene: TRBD1
CDR3 protein: CASSLFGTGVSIQFF
CDR3 DNA: TGTGCCAGCAGTTTATTTGGGACAGGGGTTTCGATCCAGTTCTTC

clone size: .
V gene: TRBV4-2
J gene: TRBJ1-1
D gene: TRBD1
CDR3 protein: CASSGTGATEAFF
CDR3 DNA: TGTGCCAGCAGCGGCACAGGGGCCACTGAAGCTTTCTTT

clone size: .
V gene: TRBV2
J gene: TRBJ1-1
D gene: .
CDR3 protein: CASTSPRSTEAFF
CDR3 DNA: TGTGCCAGCACCTCCCCGCGGTCCACTGAAGCTTTCTTT

clone size: .
V gene: TRBV7-9
J gene: TRBJ2-2
D gene: .
CDR3 protein: CASILTSNTGELFF
CDR3 DNA: TGTGCCAGCATCCTGACTTCCAACACCGGGGAGCTGTTTTTT

clone size: once
V gene: TRBV7-9
J gene: TRBJ1-1
D gene: .
CDR3 protein: CASSRRRADTEAFF
CDR3 DNA: TGTGCCAGCAGCAGAAGACGCGCGGACACTGAAGCTTTCTTT

clone size: .
V gene: TRBV18
J gene: TRBJ2-6
D gene: .
CDR3 protein: CASSPVAGGISGANVLTF
CDR3 DNA: TGTGCCAGCTCACCGGTGGCAGGAGGGATCTCTGGGGCCAACGTCCTGACTTTC

clone size: .
V gene: TRBV28
J gene: TRBJ2-7
D gene: TRBD1
CDR3 protein: CASSNRGPYEQYF
CDR3 DNA: TGTGCCAGCAGTAACAGGGGGCCCTACGAGCAGTACTTC

clone size: .
V gene: TRBV7-2
J gene: TRBJ2-2
D gene: TRBD2
CDR3 protein: CASSSSRAGDPGELFF
CDR3 DNA: TGTGCCAGCAGCTCCAGCCGAGCGGGAGATCCCGGGGAGCTGTTTTTT

clone size: few
V gene: TRBV6-1
J gene: TRBJ1-1
D gene: .
CDR3 protein: CASSELVGRGNPEAFF
CDR3 DNA: TGTGCCAGCAGTGAACTAGTGGGTCGGGGAAATCCTGAAGCTTTCTTT

clone size: .
V gene: TRBV6-1
J gene: TRBJ1-1
D gene: .
CDR3 protein: CASSELEGNTEAFF
CDR3 DNA: TGTGCCAGCAGTGAACTGGAGGGGAACACTGAAGCTTTCTTT

clone size: few
V gene: TRBV5-3
J gene: TRBJ2-6
D gene: .
CDR3 protein: CARSSSGPVWGANVLTF
CDR3 DNA: TGTGCCAGAAGCTCAAGCGGGCCGGTTTGGGGGGCCAACGTCCTGACTTTC

clone size: .
V gene: TRBV4-3
J gene: TRBJ1-2
D gene: .
CDR3 protein: CASSPSQGKYGYTF
CDR3 DNA: TGCGCCAGCAGCCCGTCTCAGGGGAAGTATGGCTACACCTTC

clone size: .
V gene: TRBV7-9
J gene: TRBJ2-5
D gene: .
CDR3 protein: CASSLLRGNQETQYF
CDR3 DNA: TGTGCCAGCAGCTTACTCCGGGGAAACCAAGAGACCCAGTACTTC

clone size: .
V gene: TRBV6-5
J gene: TRBJ2-7
D gene: .
CDR3 protein: CASSKDYYEQYF
CDR3 DNA: TGTGCCAGCAGCAAGGACTATTACGAGCAGTACTTC